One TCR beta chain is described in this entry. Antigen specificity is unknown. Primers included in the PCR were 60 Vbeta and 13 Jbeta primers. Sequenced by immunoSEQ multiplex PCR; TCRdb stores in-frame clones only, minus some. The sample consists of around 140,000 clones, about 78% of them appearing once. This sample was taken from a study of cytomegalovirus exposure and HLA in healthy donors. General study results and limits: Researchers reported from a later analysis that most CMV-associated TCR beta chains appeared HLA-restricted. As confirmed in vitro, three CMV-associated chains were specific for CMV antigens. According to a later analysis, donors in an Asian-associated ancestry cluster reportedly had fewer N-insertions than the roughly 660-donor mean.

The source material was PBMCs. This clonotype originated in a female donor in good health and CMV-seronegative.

The DNA for the CDR3 is TGTGCCAGTACCCGTGACAGGGGAGGCCAAGAGACCCAGTACTTC. It codes for CASTRDRGGQETQYF. The V and J genes are TRBV19 and TRBJ2-5; 8 nucleotides agree with TRBD1. The CDR3 contains 15 residues. Trimming took 7 bases from V and 1 from J; bases not matched to a gene: 8. CDR1 LNHDA and CDR2 SQIVND come from the germline V gene (reference sequence). Variable domain in full (rest from reference TRBV19 and TRBJ2-5): DGGITQSPKYLFRKEGQNVTLSCEQNLNHDAMYWYRQDPGQGLRLIYYSQIVNDFQKGDIAEGYSVSREKKESFPLTVTSAQKNPTAFYLCASTRDRGGQETQYFGPGTRLLVL.